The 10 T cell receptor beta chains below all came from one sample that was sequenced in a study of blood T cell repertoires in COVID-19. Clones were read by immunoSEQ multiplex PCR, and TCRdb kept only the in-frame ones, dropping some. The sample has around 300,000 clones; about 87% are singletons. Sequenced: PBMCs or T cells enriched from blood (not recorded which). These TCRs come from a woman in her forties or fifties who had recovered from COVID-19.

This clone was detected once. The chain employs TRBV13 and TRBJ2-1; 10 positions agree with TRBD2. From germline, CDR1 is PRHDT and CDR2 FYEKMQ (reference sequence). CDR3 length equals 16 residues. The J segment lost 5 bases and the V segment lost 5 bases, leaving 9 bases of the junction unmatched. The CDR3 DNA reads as TGTGCCAGCAGCGCGCCGGGACTAGCGACCCACAATGAGCAGTTCTTC. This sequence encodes CASSAPGLATHNEQFF.

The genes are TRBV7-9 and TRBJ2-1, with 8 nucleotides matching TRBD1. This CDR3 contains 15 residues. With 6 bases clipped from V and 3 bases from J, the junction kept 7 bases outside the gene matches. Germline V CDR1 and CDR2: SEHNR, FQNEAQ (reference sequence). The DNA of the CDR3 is TGTGCCAGCAGTCACGACAGGGGATACTACAATGAGCAGTTCTTC. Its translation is CASSHDRGYYNEQFF.

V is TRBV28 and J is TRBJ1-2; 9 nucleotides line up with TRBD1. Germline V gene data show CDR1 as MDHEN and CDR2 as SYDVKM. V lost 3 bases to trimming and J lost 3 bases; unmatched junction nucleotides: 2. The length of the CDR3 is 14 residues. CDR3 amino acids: CASSLDRGYYGYTF. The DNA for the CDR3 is TGTGCCAGCAGTTTGGACAGGGGTTACTATGGCTACACCTTC.

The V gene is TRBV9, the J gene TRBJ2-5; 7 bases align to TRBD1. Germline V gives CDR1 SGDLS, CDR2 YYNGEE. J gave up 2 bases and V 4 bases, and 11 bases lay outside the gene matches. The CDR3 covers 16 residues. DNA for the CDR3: TGTGCCAGCAGCCCGCGACAGGGTTCCCTGCAAGAGACCCAGTACTTC. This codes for CASSPRQGSLQETQYF.

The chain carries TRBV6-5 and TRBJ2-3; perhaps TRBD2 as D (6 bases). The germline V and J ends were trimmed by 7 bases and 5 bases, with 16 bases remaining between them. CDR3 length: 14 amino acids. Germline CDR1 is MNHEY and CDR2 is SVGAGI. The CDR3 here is CASTFGSQKDTQYF. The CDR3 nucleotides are TGTGCCAGCACCTTCGGGAGCCAGAAAGATACGCAGTATTTT.

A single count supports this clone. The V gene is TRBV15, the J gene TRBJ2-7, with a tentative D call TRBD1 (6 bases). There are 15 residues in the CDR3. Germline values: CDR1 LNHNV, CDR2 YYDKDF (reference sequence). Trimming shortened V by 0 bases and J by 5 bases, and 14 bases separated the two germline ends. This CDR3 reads CATSRERTGSHEQYF. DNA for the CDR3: TGTGCCACCAGCAGAGAGAGAACAGGGTCCCACGAGCAGTACTTC.

The CDR3 sequence: CASRGTNGGEQFF. The CDR3 DNA is TGTGCCAGCAGGGGGACTAACGGGGGTGAGCAGTTCTTC. This rearrangement joins TRBV7-9 to TRBJ2-1; 7 nucleotides line up with TRBD2. CDR1 SEHNR and CDR2 FQNEAQ come from the germline V gene (reference sequence). V lost 6 bases to trimming and J lost 9 bases; unmatched junction nucleotides: 8. The CDR3 runs to 13 residues.

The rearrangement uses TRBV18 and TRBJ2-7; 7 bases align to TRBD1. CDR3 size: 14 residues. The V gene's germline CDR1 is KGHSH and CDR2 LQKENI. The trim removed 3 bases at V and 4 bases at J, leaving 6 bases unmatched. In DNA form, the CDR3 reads TGTGCCAGCTCACCCGACAGGGTGGGGTACGAGCAGTACTTC. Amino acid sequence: CASSPDRVGYEQYF.

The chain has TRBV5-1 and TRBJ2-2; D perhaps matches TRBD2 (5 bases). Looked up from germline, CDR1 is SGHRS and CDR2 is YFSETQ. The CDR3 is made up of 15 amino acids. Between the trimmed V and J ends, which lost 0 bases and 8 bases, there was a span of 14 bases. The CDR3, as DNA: TGCGCCAGCAGCTTGGGAGGACTCCCGAAGGGGGAGCTGTTTTTT. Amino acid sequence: CASSLGGLPKGELFF.

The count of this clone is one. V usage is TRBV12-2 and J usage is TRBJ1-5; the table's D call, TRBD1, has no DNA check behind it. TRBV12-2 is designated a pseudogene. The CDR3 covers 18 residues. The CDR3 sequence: CASRLGGRGLGSNQPQHF. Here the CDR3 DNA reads TGTGCAAGTCGCTTAGGGGGCAGGGGTCTGGGAAGCAATCAGCCCCAGCATTTT.